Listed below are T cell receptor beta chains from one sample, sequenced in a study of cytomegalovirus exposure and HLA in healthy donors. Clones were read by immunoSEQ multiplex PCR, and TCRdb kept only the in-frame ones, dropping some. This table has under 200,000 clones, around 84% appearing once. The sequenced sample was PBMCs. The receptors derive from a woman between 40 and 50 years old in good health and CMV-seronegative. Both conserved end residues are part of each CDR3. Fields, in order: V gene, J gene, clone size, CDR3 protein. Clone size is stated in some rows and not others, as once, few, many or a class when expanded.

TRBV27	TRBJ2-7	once	CASSASTGQVTYEQYF
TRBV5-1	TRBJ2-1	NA	CASSLAPSTRLAGGSGRYNEQFF
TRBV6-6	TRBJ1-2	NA	CASSGRGRDYGYTF
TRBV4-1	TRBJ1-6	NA	CASSNGQDSYNSPLHF
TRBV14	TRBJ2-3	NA	CASSATSGVGSADTQYF
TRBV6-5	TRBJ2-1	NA	CASRWVYRGSYNEQFF
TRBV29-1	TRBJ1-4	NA	CSALYGATNEKLFF
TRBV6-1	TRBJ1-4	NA	CASSKNRGSGEKLFF
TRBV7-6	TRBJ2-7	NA	CASSGGDRGYEQYF
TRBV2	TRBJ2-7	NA	CASSDSGRGGRVSKYEQYF
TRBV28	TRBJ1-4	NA	CASSLSGTGASEKLFF
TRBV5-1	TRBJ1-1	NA	CASSRRGSPGTEAFF
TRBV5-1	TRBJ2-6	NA	CASSLSPRSSGANVLTF
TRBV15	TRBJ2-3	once	CATSRFTGGSTDTQYF
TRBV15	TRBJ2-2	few	CATSRDRRTGDTGELFF
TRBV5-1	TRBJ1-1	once	CASSHEYQGTEAFF
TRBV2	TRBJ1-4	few	CASSGGQGEKLFF
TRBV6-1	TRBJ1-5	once	CASRRDRSQPQHF
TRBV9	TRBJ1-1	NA	CASSVFGRGLTNTEAFF
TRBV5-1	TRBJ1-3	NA	CASSSGTDGNTIYF
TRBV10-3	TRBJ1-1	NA	CAIKWDRENTEAFF
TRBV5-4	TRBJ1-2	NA	CASIMGAGKETF
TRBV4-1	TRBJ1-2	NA	CASSQRGLGGYTF
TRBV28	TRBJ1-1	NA	CASIQGAAFF
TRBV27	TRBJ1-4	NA	CASSFRRGHFEKLFF
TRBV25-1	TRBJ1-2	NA	CASREQGTNGYTF
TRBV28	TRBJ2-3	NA	CASSSGGAEDTQYF
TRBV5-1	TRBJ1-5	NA	CASSSTGGGNQPQHF
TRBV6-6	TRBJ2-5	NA	CASSRTSGGLQETQYF
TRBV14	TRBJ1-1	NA	CASSQVAGAEAFF
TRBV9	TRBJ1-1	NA	CASSAQGWNTEAFF
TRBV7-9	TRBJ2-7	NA	CASSRPGTGRYEQYF
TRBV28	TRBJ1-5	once	CASSGNRGRQPQHF
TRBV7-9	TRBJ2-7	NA	CASSQPGQFLAGSYEQYF
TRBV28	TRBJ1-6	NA	CASLGSSYNSPLHF
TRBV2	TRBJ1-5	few	CASSRDKYNQPQHF
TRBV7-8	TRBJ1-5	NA	CASSLDWGGNQPQHF
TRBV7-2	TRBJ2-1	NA	CASGRDRVNEQFF
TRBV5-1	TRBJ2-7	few	CASSLTGEAYEQYF
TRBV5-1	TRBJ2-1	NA	CASRRAGGGNEQFF
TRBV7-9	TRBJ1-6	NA	CSSSPFLTPSYNSPLHF
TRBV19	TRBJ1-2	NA	CASSKDFFGQNYGYTF
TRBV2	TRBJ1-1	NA	CASSTGRDTEAFF
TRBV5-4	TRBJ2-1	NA	CASSSWLLQEQFF
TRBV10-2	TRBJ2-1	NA	CASTEGGSYNEQFF
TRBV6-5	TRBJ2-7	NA	CASRRQGGLRDEQYF
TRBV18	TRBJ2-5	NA	CASSPRTTQETQYF
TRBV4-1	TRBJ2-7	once	CASSHLLNGEGEQYF
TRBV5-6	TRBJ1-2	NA	CASSFDRRRTNYGYTF
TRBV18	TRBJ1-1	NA	CASSPLTTNRVNTEAFF
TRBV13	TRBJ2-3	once	CASSLVRGWASDTQYF
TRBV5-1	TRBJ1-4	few	CASSLEQGGEKLFF
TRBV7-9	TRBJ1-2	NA	CASSKGDRANYGYTF
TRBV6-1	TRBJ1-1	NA	CASSDRGLPNTEAFF